The rows below give T cell receptor beta chains drawn from one sample of a study of OX40 agonist ivuxolimab in advanced cancers. TCRdb keeps only in-frame clones here, not all; method: immunoSEQ multiplex PCR. The sample consists of roughly 14,000 clones, about 81% of them appearing once. This sample comprised CD4+ or CD8+ T cells sorted from blood, obtained in a trial of the OX40 agonist ivuxolimab. The receptors derive from an adult with an advanced solid tumor such as melanoma, head and neck, liver or kidney cancer. Both conserved end residues are part of each CDR3. The D gene is left open where the match is weak. Clone size is given for some rows only: seen once, a few or many times, or a class if the clone is expanded.

v_call: TRBV19
clone_size: once
j_call: TRBJ2-3
d_call: -
cdr3_nt: TGTGCCAGTAGGTACACAGCCGCTAGCACAGATACGCAGTATTTT
cdr3_aa: CASRYTAASTDTQYF

v_call: TRBV6-5
clone_size: -
j_call: TRBJ2-2
d_call: -
cdr3_nt: TGTGCCAGTAAACTGGGCGGTTCGGGGGAGCTGTTTTTT
cdr3_aa: CASKLGGSGELFF

v_call: TRBV27
clone_size: -
j_call: TRBJ2-1
d_call: -
cdr3_nt: TGTGCCAGCAGTTTAACTAGGATCCATGAGCAGTTCTTC
cdr3_aa: CASSLTRIHEQFF

v_call: TRBV27
clone_size: once
j_call: TRBJ2-7
d_call: TRBD1
cdr3_nt: TGTGCCAGCAGTTTATTGGGACAGGGGTACGAGCAGTACTTC
cdr3_aa: CASSLLGQGYEQYF

v_call: TRBV11-2
clone_size: -
j_call: TRBJ2-7
d_call: -
cdr3_nt: TGTGCCAGCAGCTTAGCCGGAGCCTACGAGCAGTACTTC
cdr3_aa: CASSLAGAYEQYF

v_call: TRBV7-9
clone_size: -
j_call: TRBJ2-3
d_call: -
cdr3_nt: TGTGCCAGCAGCCCTTATGGGCTGGCAGATACGCAGTATTTT
cdr3_aa: CASSPYGLADTQYF

v_call: TRBV7-2
clone_size: -
j_call: TRBJ2-7
d_call: TRBD1
cdr3_nt: TGTGCCAGCAGCCCGATGACAGGGGACTACGAGCAGTACTTC
cdr3_aa: CASSPMTGDYEQYF

v_call: TRBV7-7
clone_size: -
j_call: TRBJ2-1
d_call: TRBD2
cdr3_nt: TGTGCCAGCAGTCCGGCTAGCGGGGGTTCCAATGAGCAGTTCTTC
cdr3_aa: CASSPASGGSNEQFF

v_call: TRBV7-9
clone_size: -
j_call: TRBJ2-5
d_call: -
cdr3_nt: TGTGCCAGCAGCCCATACGGACTCCTCGGGACCCAGTACTTC
cdr3_aa: CASSPYGLLGTQYF

v_call: TRBV19
clone_size: -
j_call: TRBJ1-5
d_call: -
cdr3_nt: TGTGCCAGTAGTCACGGGACGGCTAGCAATCAGCCCCAGCATTTT
cdr3_aa: CASSHGTASNQPQHF

v_call: TRBV5-6
clone_size: -
j_call: TRBJ2-5
d_call: -
cdr3_nt: TGTGCCAGCAGATCGAACCCCCGGGACCACGAAGAGACCCAGTACTTC
cdr3_aa: CASRSNPRDHEETQYF

v_call: TRBV7-8
clone_size: few
j_call: TRBJ1-2
d_call: -
cdr3_nt: TGTGCCAGCAGCCCTTATATCGGGGGTGGCTGGGGCTACACCTTC
cdr3_aa: CASSPYIGGGWGYTF

v_call: TRBV27
clone_size: -
j_call: TRBJ1-6
d_call: -
cdr3_nt: TGTGCCAGCAGTTTCGGGCAGGGAATACCCCTCCACTTT
cdr3_aa: CASSFGQGIPLHF

v_call: TRBV4-3
clone_size: few
j_call: TRBJ2-6
d_call: TRBD1
cdr3_nt: TGCGCCAGCAGCCAAGATGGGGACAGCTCTGGGGCCAACGTCCTGACTTTC
cdr3_aa: CASSQDGDSSGANVLTF

v_call: TRBV4-1
clone_size: -
j_call: TRBJ2-7
d_call: -
cdr3_nt: TGCGCCAGCAGCCCCTCCAGTTCGGGAAAGGCCTACGAGCAGTACTTC
cdr3_aa: CASSPSSSGKAYEQYF

v_call: TRBV29-1
clone_size: -
j_call: TRBJ1-1
d_call: -
cdr3_nt: TGCAGCGCCGCCGGGACGGAGAACACTGAAGCTTTCTTT
cdr3_aa: CSAAGTENTEAFF

v_call: TRBV7-9
clone_size: -
j_call: TRBJ1-1
d_call: -
cdr3_nt: TGTGCCAGCAGCTTAGCGCGGGGTCGTAACACTGAAGCTTTCTTT
cdr3_aa: CASSLARGRNTEAFF

v_call: TRBV20-1
clone_size: few
j_call: TRBJ1-2
d_call: TRBD1
cdr3_nt: TGCAGTGCGCCGACAGGGAATGGCTACACCTTC
cdr3_aa: CSAPTGNGYTF

v_call: TRBV7-8
clone_size: -
j_call: TRBJ2-1
d_call: TRBD1
cdr3_nt: TGTGCCAGCAAACGACAGGGTGGTTCCAATGAGCAGTTCTTC
cdr3_aa: CASKRQGGSNEQFF

v_call: TRBV21-1
clone_size: many
j_call: TRBJ2-4
d_call: -
cdr3_nt: TGTGCCAGCAGCACCCCGGTGTTCGACATTCAGTACTTC
cdr3_aa: CASSTPVFDIQYF

v_call: TRBV7-9
clone_size: -
j_call: TRBJ1-6
d_call: TRBD1
cdr3_nt: TGTGCCAGCAGTCCGGGCGGGAGGGACAGTCCCAATTCACCCCTCCACTTT
cdr3_aa: CASSPGGRDSPNSPLHF

v_call: TRBV14
clone_size: -
j_call: TRBJ2-5
d_call: TRBD2
cdr3_nt: TGTGCCAGCAGCCAAGAAGGACCGGGTAGCGGGGACCAAGAGACCCAGTACTTC
cdr3_aa: CASSQEGPGSGDQETQYF

v_call: TRBV4-1
clone_size: -
j_call: TRBJ1-1
d_call: -
cdr3_nt: TGCGCCAGCAGCCAAGAGGGAGGGGCCTGGGTGCCGAACACTGAAGCTTTCTTT
cdr3_aa: CASSQEGGAWVPNTEAFF

v_call: TRBV4-1
clone_size: -
j_call: TRBJ2-2
d_call: TRBD2
cdr3_nt: TGCGCCAGCAGCCAAGATCTAGCGGGGTACACCGGGGAGCTGTTTTTT
cdr3_aa: CASSQDLAGYTGELFF

v_call: TRBV5-5
clone_size: -
j_call: TRBJ1-1
d_call: -
cdr3_nt: TGTGCCAGCAGCTTGGCAGTTGAAGCTTTCTTT
cdr3_aa: CASSLAVEAFF

v_call: TRBV7-9
clone_size: -
j_call: TRBJ2-1
d_call: TRBD2
cdr3_nt: TGTGCCAGCAGCTTAGCCCCAGCGGGAGGGCCTACGTACAATGAGCAGTTCTTC
cdr3_aa: CASSLAPAGGPTYNEQFF

v_call: TRBV18
clone_size: -
j_call: TRBJ2-2
d_call: TRBD1
cdr3_nt: TGTGCCAGCTCACAGGACAGGGTGAACGGGGAGCTGTTTTTT
cdr3_aa: CASSQDRVNGELFF